This TCR beta chain is from a study of T cell responses to AZD1222 COVID-19 vaccine. The study, taken as a whole, reports: Vaccine-associated CD4 TCRs spanned spike, dominant at 160-218 and 743-854. Sampled repertoires all dated from after the peak T cell response. The study found Spike-specific TCR breadth and depth rose after two AZD1222 doses.

Regarding this clone: As yet, its antigen is unknown.

The CDR3 sequence is 16 residues long. Trimming took 4 bases from V and 5 from J; bases not matched to a gene: 8. Germline V CDR1 and CDR2: SGDLS, YYNGEE. Data came from immunoSEQ multiplex PCR; TCRdb stores just in-frame clones and leaves some out. The profile covers some 92,000 clones, with around nine tenths appearing a single time and roughly 5.6% taken by the ten largest. This rearrangement joins TRBV9 to TRBJ2-2, with 10 bases that match TRBD2. The sequencing here drew on peripheral blood, taken on day 0 of MenACWY control vaccination. This sequence originates from an adult in good health. Here the CDR3 DNA reads TGTGCCAGCAGCCTTTATCCGGGACTAGCGACCGGGGAGCTGTTTTTT. Translated: CASSLYPGLATGELFF.